What follows are 16 T cell receptor beta chains derived from one specimen sequenced in a study of CD8 T cells in Susac syndrome. RNA, at about 0.5 to 1 ug, was reverse transcribed with random hexamers. TCRdb reanalysed the immunoSEQ multiplex PCR reads using MiXCR and keeps one entry per CDR3 protein. The table lists roughly 120,000 distinct CDR3 sequences, less than 95% of them singletons. Sequenced sample: CD4+ T cells from PBMCs. The receptors were gathered from a human donor with multiple sclerosis.

The chain recombines TRBV7-3 with TRBJ1-1, with D unresolved. Between the trimmed V and J ends, which lost 2 bases and 0 bases, there was a span of 10 bases. Germline CDR1 is SGHTA and CDR2 is FQGTGA. The CDR3 is 15 amino acids. The CDR3 DNA reads TGTGCCAGCAGCTTAGAACCAACCTTGAACACTGAAGCTTTCTTT. Residues: CASSLEPTLNTEAFF. Supplemented by reference TRBV7-3 and TRBJ1-1, the full variable domain reads GAGVSQTPSNKVTEKGKYVELRCDPISGHTALYWYRQSLGQGPEFLIYFQGTGAADDSGLPNDRFFAVRPEGSVSTLKIQRTERGDSAVYLCASSLEPTLNTEAFFGQGTRLTVV.

The chain is built from TRBV6-2 or TRBV6-3 and TRBJ1-2; no definite D call. The CDR3 runs to 13 residues. V was pared by 6 bases and J by 4 bases, with 12 bases between. CDR1 and CDR2 (germline): MNHEY, SVGEGT. The CDR3 loop is CASSLQLSYGYTF. DNA for the CDR3: TGTGCCAGCAGCCTTCAGCTATCCTATGGCTACACCTTC.

This chain connects TRBV6-6 to TRBJ1-2, with a possible D match to TRBD1 (5 bases). There are 12 residues in the CDR3. Looked up from germline, CDR1 is MNHNY and CDR2 is SVGAGI (reference sequence). With 5 bases removed from V and 4 bases from J, the gap between germline ends came to 8 bases. CDR3 in amino acids: CASSPGTYGYTF. The CDR3 DNA reads TGTGCCAGCAGTCCCGGGACCTATGGCTACACCTTC.

The chain uses TRBV3-1 and TRBJ1-1; D is ambiguous. CDR3 length: 14 residues. Germline V lookup: CDR1 LGHDT, CDR2 YNNKEL (reference sequence). The ends were cut back, 2 bases at V and 1 base at J, with 8 bases in the middle. The CDR3 bases are TGTGCCAGCAGCCAATACGGGTCGAACACTGAAGCTTTCTTT. Translating it yields CASSQYGSNTEAFF.

This clonotype was seen a handful of times. The J gene is TRBJ1-5, the V gene TRBV6-2 or TRBV6-3; no clear D. Germline V gene sequence: CDR1 MNHEY, CDR2 SVGEGT. This CDR3 contains 13 residues. V was shortened by 4 bases and J by 4 bases, with 8 bases between the two germline ends. The CDR3 DNA is TGTGCCAGCAGTTTGCAGTCGAATCAGCCCCAGCATTTT. Residues: CASSLQSNQPQHF.

The J gene is TRBJ2-3, the V gene TRBV14, with unresolved D. This CDR3 region has 13 residues. V lost 1 base and J lost 8, with 10 bases in between. Germline CDR1 and CDR2: SGHDN and FVKESK. The CDR3 DNA sequence: TGTGCCAGCAGCCAAGTCCGAGGTGGTACGCAGTATTTT. Amino acid sequence: CASSQVRGGTQYF.

The V gene is TRBV6-1, the J gene TRBJ1-1, with D possibly TRBD1 on 6 matching bases. CDR1 is MNHNS and CDR2 is SASEGT in the germline V gene. The CDR3 spans 14 residues. V shed 6 bases and J shed 5 bases, with 16 bases lying between them. This CDR3 is CASRTTGWNTEAFF. CDR3 bases: TGTGCCAGCAGAACAACAGGGTGGAATACTGAAGCTTTCTTT.

The CDR3 loop reads CASSSRDRGALAFF. The CDR3 DNA reads as TGTGCCAGCAGCTCCCGGGACAGGGGGGCGCTAGCTTTCTTT. The chain has TRBV2 and TRBJ1-1; 11 bases are a match to TRBD1. The CDR3 loop spans 14 amino acids. Germline CDR1 is SNHLY and CDR2 is FYNNEI. V trimming: 6 bases; J trimming: 10 bases; junction bases outside the gene matches: 10. The full variable domain, with the rest looked up from reference TRBV2 and TRBJ1-1, is EPEVTQTPSHQVTQMGQEVILRCVPISNHLYFYWYRQILGQKVEFLVSFYNNEISEKSEIFDDQFSVERPDGSNFTLKIRSTKLEDSAMYFCASSSRDRGALAFFGQGTRLTVV.

J is TRBJ2-7 and V is TRBV12-3 or TRBV12-4; D is perhaps TRBD1 (6 bases). The CDR3 has 13 residues. Trimming took 6 bases from V and 5 from J, leaving 14 bases between them. For the CDR3, the DNA is TGTGCCAGCAGCGTAAGGGGGATCAACGAGCAGTACTTC. It yields the protein CASSVRGINEQYF.

The chain recombines TRBV5-6 with TRBJ2-5, with 7 bases lining up with TRBD2. Germline assignment: CDR1 SGHDT and CDR2 YYEEEE. Trimming at V came to 0 bases and at J to 3 bases, leaving 11 bases not matched to a gene. The CDR3 has 17 residues. The CDR3 DNA is TGTGCCAGCAGCTTGGTGGGAGGGCGGGACGCAGAAGAGACCCAGTACTTC. Amino acids: CASSLVGGRDAEETQYF. Complete variable domain (other parts from reference TRBV5-6 and TRBJ2-5): DAGVTQSPTHLIKTRGQQVTLRCSPKSGHDTVSWYQQALGQGPQFIFQYYEEEERQRGNFPDRFSGHQFPNYSSELNVNALLLGDSALYLCASSLVGGRDAEETQYFGPGTRLLVL.

This clonotype was detected only once. The rearrangement links TRBV5-4 to TRBJ2-3, with 9 nucleotides matching TRBD2. Looked up from germline, CDR1 is SGHNT and CDR2 is YYREEE (reference sequence). Unmatched junction bases numbered 6, after V lost 1 base and J lost 3 bases. The CDR3 is 16 amino acids. The CDR3 nucleotides are TGTGCCAGCAGCTTGTGGCTTAGCGGGGGAACAGATACGCAGTATTTT. Amino acid sequence: CASSLWLSGGTDTQYF.

This chain connects TRBV20-1 to TRBJ1-1; the D is unclear. This CDR3 contains 10 residues. Germline V gene data show CDR1 as DFQATT and CDR2 as SNEGSKA (reference sequence). V was trimmed by 3 bases and J by 9 bases, leaving 8 bases between them. The CDR3 protein is CSASAGKAFF. The CDR3 nucleotides read TGCAGTGCTAGTGCCGGGAAAGCTTTCTTT.

The gene calls are TRBV19 and TRBJ1-2; 7 bases map to TRBD1. V trimming: 6 bases; J trimming: 3 bases; junction bases outside the gene matches: 13. Germline CDR1 reads LNHDA; CDR2 reads SQIVND (reference sequence). The CDR3 contains 16 residues. CDR3 nucleotide sequence: TGTGCCAGTAGCCTCTTACCGACAGGGCACCACTATGGCTACACCTTC. Translated: CASSLLPTGHHYGYTF.

V usage is TRBV12-3 or TRBV12-4 and J usage is TRBJ1-1, with a possible D match to TRBD1 (6 bases). The CDR3 is 16 residues long. With 3 bases removed from V and 8 bases from J, the gap between germline ends came to 22 bases. Here the CDR3 reads CASSFRASGQSPEAFF. The CDR3 coding sequence is TGTGCCAGCAGTTTTAGGGCCTCAGGACAGTCCCCCGAAGCTTTCTTT.

The chain joins TRBV5-1 to TRBJ1-5, with D unresolved. The CDR3 consists of 16 residues. Deletions cut 7 bases from V and 0 bases from J, with 17 bases between. CDR1 is SGHRS, CDR2 YFSETQ, per germline. Written as DNA, the CDR3 is TGCGCCAGCCTAGGATACAGCGATTATAGCAATCAGCCCCAGCATTTT. This codes for CASLGYSDYSNQPQHF.

This chain joins TRBV6-1 and TRBJ1-2, with D possibly matching TRBD1 (5 bases). V gave up 1 base and J gave up 4 bases, with 10 bases separating them. The length of the CDR3 is 14 residues. Germline loops: CDR1 MNHNS, CDR2 SASEGT. The chain's CDR3 is CASSEVQGGYGYTF. The CDR3 bases are TGTGCCAGCAGTGAAGTTCAGGGTGGCTATGGCTACACCTTC.